Here is one T cell receptor (beta chain) with its context. These data originate in a study of blood T cell repertoires in COVID-19. Study-level background: Sites across the United States, Italy and Spain contributed samples from acute and convalescent COVID-19. Sources were T cells, B-cell-depleted T cells, or PBMCs; the material itself was cDNA or gDNA.

Source study methods: From reference gene primer amplification, estimates of nucleated cell counts were derived. Measured with immunoSEQ multiplex PCR; TCRdb has only the in-frame clones, and not every one. V and J calls plus clone size are reproduced from that table; the DNA served to infer D and trimming. The profile shows 95,000 to 100,000 clones, approximately 84% of them singletons. This CDR3 has 15 amino acids. V lost 6 bases and J lost 6, with 18 bases in between. Germline V gene sequence: CDR1 SGHAT, CDR2 FQNNGV. The receptor was derived from a human donor in a cohort sampled during active COVID-19. Specimen: peripheral blood. The chain employs TRBV11-2 and TRBJ1-5; D ambiguous. The CDR3 here is CASSIGQVAPQPQHF. CDR3 nucleotide sequence: TGTGCCAGCAGTATAGGCCAGGTTGCGCCTCAGCCCCAGCATTTT.